Given below is one T cell receptor beta chain in context. Antigen unknown. This CDR3 contains 15 residues. V shed 3 bases, J shed 7 bases, and the junction held 9 bases outside the gene matches. The V gene's germline CDR1 is SGDLS and CDR2 YYNGEE. The data stem from a study of cytomegalovirus exposure and HLA in healthy donors. General study findings and limits: A later analysis found first-cohort TCR clusters tended to co-occur in the approximately 120 validation repertoires.

Sequencing was performed with immunoSEQ multiplex PCR; in TCRdb, only in-frame clones are kept and a portion is missing. The profile covers roughly 300,000 clones, with roughly 90% appearing a single time and around 0.84% taken by the ten largest. Sequences were obtained from PBMCs. The receptor comes from a woman under 30 in good health and CMV-seronegative. The J gene is TRBJ2-7, the V gene TRBV9; 11 bases line up with TRBD2. This chain's CDR3 is CASSARLAGYREQYF. The DNA for the CDR3 is TGTGCCAGCAGCGCTAGACTAGCGGGGTATAGGGAGCAGTACTTC.